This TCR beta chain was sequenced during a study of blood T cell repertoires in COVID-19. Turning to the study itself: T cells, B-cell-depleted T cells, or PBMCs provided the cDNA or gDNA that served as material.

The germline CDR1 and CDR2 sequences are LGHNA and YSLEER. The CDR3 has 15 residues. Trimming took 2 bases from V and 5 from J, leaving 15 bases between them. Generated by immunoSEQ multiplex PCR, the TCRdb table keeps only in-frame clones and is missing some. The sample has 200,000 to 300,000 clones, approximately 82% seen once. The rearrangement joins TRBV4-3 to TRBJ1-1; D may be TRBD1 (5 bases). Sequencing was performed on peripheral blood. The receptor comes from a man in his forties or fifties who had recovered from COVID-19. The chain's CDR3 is CASSQNRLGGTEAFF. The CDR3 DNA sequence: TGCGCCAGCAGCCAAAATCGGCTGGGGGGGACTGAAGCTTTCTTT.